Below, one T cell receptor (beta chain) is given with its context. Its specificity is not known. This record belongs to a study of cytomegalovirus exposure and HLA in healthy donors. Background on the study: When 398 donors were genotyped, 81% of them were found to fall in the Caucasian-associated ancestry cluster.

Study conclusions and caveats: Cytomegalovirus-associated status was assigned to some 180 TCR beta chains. Later on, a genetic analysis was performed. It linked a missense variant in DCLRE1C with V- and J-gene trimming of TCR beta.

Vbeta (60) and Jbeta (13) primers were used in the PCR. Source study methods: Unique TCR beta chains numbered 80 million to 95 million in a later analysis, with around 10 million shared. Assay: immunoSEQ multiplex PCR; the TCRdb copy retains only in-frame clones and omits some. V, J and clone size were drawn from that table, and D and trimming were deduced from the DNA. The sample lists over 120,000 clones, roughly 80% occurring once. This CDR3 comprises 15 residues. J was trimmed by 4 bases and V by 4 bases; bases with no gene match: 10. Germline CDR1 reads SGHRS; CDR2 reads YFSETQ. The chain uses TRBV5-1 and TRBJ1-2; 7 bases are shared with TRBD1. Input material: PBMCs. The TCR comes from a man aged 35-49 years in good health and CMV-seronegative. CDR3 sequence reads: CASSPDGQESYGYTF. The CDR3 DNA reads TGCGCCAGCAGCCCGGACGGACAGGAGAGCTATGGCTACACCTTC.